The T cell receptor (beta chain) under discussion was sequenced for a study of T-cell reconstitution after alpha-beta-depleted transplantation in children. Preparation of the TCRbeta library involved a method that used unique molecular identifiers. Via MiXCR, TCRdb re-called the PCR reads, giving one row per CDR3 protein. The table records approximately 400,000 distinct CDR3 sequences, roughly a tenth of them present only once. This clonotype was counted ten times or more. The CDR3 is made up of 15 amino acids. Germline values: CDR1 SGDLS, CDR2 YYNGEE. Trimming left V 3 bases short and J 2 bases short, with 13 bases between.

The chain couples TRBV9 to TRBJ2-3, with a weak D call TRBD1 (5 bases). The sequence came from a human donor who donated a stem cell graft to a child with acute myeloid leukemia. This specimen consisted of PBMCs from the stem cell graft donor, obtained from the stem cell graft. DNA of the CDR3: TGTGCCAGCAGCGCTACATCAGGGTTCACAGATACGCAGTATTTT. This translates into CASSATSGFTDTQYF.